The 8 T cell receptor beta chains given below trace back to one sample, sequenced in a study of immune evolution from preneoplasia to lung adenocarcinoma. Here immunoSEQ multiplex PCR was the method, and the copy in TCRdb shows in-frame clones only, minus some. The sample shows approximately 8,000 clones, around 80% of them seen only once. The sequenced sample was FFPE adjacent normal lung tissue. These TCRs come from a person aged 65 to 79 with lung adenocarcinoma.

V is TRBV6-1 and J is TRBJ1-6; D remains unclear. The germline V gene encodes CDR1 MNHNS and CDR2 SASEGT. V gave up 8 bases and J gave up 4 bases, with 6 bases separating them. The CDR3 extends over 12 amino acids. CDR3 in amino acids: CASLEYNSPLHF. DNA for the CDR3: TGTGCCAGCCTCGAATATAATTCACCCCTCCACTTT.

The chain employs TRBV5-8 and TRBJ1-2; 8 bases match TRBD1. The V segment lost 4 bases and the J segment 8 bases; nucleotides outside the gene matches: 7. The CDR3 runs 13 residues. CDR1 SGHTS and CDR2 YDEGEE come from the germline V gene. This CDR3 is CASSPLGQGGYTF. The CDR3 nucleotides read TGTGCCAGCAGCCCGCTTGGACAGGGCGGCTACACCTTC.

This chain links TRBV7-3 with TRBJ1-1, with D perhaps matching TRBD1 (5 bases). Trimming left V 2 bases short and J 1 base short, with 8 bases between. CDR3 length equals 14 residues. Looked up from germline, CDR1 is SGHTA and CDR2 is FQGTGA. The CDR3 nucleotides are TGTGCCAGCAGCTTACGGGACCGGAACACTGAAGCTTTCTTT. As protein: CASSLRDRNTEAFF.

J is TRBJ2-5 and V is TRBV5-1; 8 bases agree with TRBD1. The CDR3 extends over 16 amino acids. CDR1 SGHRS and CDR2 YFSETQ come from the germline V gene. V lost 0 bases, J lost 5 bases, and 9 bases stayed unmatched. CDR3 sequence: CASSLAGAGGHETQYF. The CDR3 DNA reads TGCGCCAGCAGCTTGGCCGGGGCAGGGGGCCATGAGACCCAGTACTTC.

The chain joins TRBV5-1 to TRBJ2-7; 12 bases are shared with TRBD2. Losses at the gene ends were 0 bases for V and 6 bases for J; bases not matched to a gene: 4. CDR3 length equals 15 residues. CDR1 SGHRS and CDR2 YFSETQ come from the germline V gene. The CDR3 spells CASSLGLAGVGEQYF. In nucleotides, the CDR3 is TGCGCCAGCAGCTTGGGACTAGCGGGAGTCGGCGAGCAGTACTTC.

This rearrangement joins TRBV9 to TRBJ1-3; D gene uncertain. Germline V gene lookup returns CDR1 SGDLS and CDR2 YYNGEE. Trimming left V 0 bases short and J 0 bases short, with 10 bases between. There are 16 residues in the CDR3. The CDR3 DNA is TGTGCCAGCAGCGTAGATATGTGGAGCTCTGGAAACACCATATATTTT. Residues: CASSVDMWSSGNTIYF.

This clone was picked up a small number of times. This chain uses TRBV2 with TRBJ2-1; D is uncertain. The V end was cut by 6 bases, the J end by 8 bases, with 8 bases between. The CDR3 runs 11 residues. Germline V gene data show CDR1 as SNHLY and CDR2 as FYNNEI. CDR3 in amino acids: CASSGWYEQFF. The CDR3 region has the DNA TGTGCCAGCAGCGGGTGGTATGAGCAGTTCTTC.

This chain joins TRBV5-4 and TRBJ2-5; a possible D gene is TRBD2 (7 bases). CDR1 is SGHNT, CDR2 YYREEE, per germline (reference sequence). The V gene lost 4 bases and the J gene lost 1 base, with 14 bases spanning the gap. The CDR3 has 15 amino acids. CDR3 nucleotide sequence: TGTGCCAGCAGCCCTACAGGGACTACCCAAGAGACCCAGTACTTC. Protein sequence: CASSPTGTTQETQYF.